The text below deals with one TCR beta chain. The table lists this clone with a few counts. The target of this receptor is not known. It has no much larger one-base neighbor in the sample; base qualities were not kept. This sample stems from a study of blood T cell repertoires in COVID-19 (dated by TCRdb to between 2020 and 2021). About the full investigation: Samples covering the acute and convalescent phases of COVID-19 were provided by collaborators in the United States, Italy and Spain. The prospective study material was composed of cDNA or gDNA derived from T cells, B-cell-depleted T cells, or PBMCs. The dataset comprised deeply sampled blood TCRbeta repertoires from subjects exposed to, actively infected with, or recovered from COVID-19. The repertoires were released in a freely available public database meant as a resource for research on the immune response to SARS-CoV-2. Samples came from the ongoing ImmuneRACE study (first 160 participants) plus 1,254 subjects from 6 global collaborators. Sample metadata almost always included a de-identified subject ID, COVID-19 status, age in years and sex. Where HLA class I and class II types were available, the types were taken from metadata supplied by the sample provider, not from assay-based typing. Summary of the overall study and its limitations: How much clinical and demographic metadata was included differed by source and by participant, and the metadata was provided uncurated.

Whole blood was collected in K2EDTA tubes by collaborating institutions according to the institutions' own protocols. For TCRbeta analysis, collaborator samples were shipped as frozen whole blood, as isolated PBMCs, or as DNA extracted from either sample type. V is trimmed back by 5 bases and J by 4 bases, and the junction contains 18 bases that no gene match accounts for. Spanning cysteine to phenylalanine, the CDR3 consists of 18 amino acids. Left in the record is the CDR3 DNA by itself, 54 bases read in frame from the first base. CDR1 SGHTA and CDR2 FQGNSA are derived from the germline V gene. TCRbeta CDR3 regions were amplified from genomic DNA using the immunoSEQ Assay, a bias-controlled multiplex PCR. The authors processed their data as follows. Within the assay, amplification of reference gene primers was used to estimate how many nucleated cells each sample contained. To quantify the absolute abundance of each unique TCRbeta CDR3 rearrangement, sequence reads were collapsed and filtered. For each sample, productive Simpson clonality was calculated as the square root of Simpson's diversity index across productive rearrangements. Drawn from immuneACCESS, this table holds only the in-frame rearrangements with V and J called that TCRdb kept. Clones are partly lost; checked studies trace under half to an unresolved V gene and leave the rest unexplained. The V and J calls and clone size were taken over from that table, and D and trimming were inferred from the DNA. This sample lists roughly 160,000 clones; over 70% were detected once. Together, the top ten hold roughly 2.9% of the sample.

The sequence came from a woman aged 55-70 years with acute or convalescent COVID-19. Recombination joined TRBV7-2 with TRBJ2-5; TRBD1 matches 8 bases in the middle. Sequencing was carried out using peripheral blood. The CDR3 amino acid sequence is: CASSPKLGTGRPRETQYF. The nucleotide sequence is TGTGCCAGCAGCCCAAAATTGGGGACAGGACGACCCCGAGAGACCCAGTACTTC.